The rows below give T cell receptor beta chains drawn from one sample of a study of blood T cell repertoires in COVID-19. The protocol was immunoSEQ multiplex PCR, while the TCRdb copy is restricted to in-frame clones and leaves out a portion. The data show 150,000 to 200,000 clones, with 86% seen just once and about 0.95% held by the top ten. Source material: peripheral blood. The receptors were sampled from a man younger than 30 with acute or convalescent COVID-19. Each CDR3 is given with its conserved first and last residue. The order of the fields is J gene, clone size, V gene, D gene, CDR3 DNA, CDR3 protein. D genes are given only for firm matches. Some rows have no size entry. The others give once, few or many, or a class for an expanded clone.

TRBJ1-2	-	TRBV30	-	TGTGCCTGGAGTCCACAGCCTAACTATGGCTACACCTTC	CAWSPQPNYGYTF
TRBJ1-6	-	TRBV19	TRBD1	TGTGCCAGTAGTGAAGGGGACAGGAATTCACCCCTCCACTTT	CASSEGDRNSPLHF
TRBJ1-3	-	TRBV5-1	-	TGCGCCAGCAGCGTTGATCCGGGGGGCGGTGGAAACACCATATATTTT	CASSVDPGGGGNTIYF
TRBJ2-2	-	TRBV24-1	TRBD1	TGTGCCACCAGTGAGACAGGGTGGGCCGGGGAGCTGTTTTTT	CATSETGWAGELFF
TRBJ1-6	-	TRBV7-9	-	TGTGCCAGCAGCTCTGAGGGGGGAGCGGGAGCCCATTCACCCCTCCACTTT	CASSSEGGAGAHSPLHF
TRBJ1-2	-	TRBV19	-	TGTGCCAGTAGACCAATCCCCCCAGGGTATGGCTATGGCTACACCTTC	CASRPIPPGYGYGYTF
TRBJ1-3	-	TRBV5-6	-	TGTGCCAGCAGCTTGATGGCTCGACAGGCGGTAAACACCATATATTTT	CASSLMARQAVNTIYF
TRBJ1-6	-	TRBV7-8	-	TGTGCCAGCAGCTCCGGGACTACAGGATCACCCCTCCACTTT	CASSSGTTGSPLHF
TRBJ1-1	-	TRBV9	TRBD1	TGTGCCAGCAGCGCCCGGGACAGGATGAACACTGAAGCTTTCTTT	CASSARDRMNTEAFF
TRBJ1-1	-	TRBV6-5	-	TGTGCCAGCAGTTACCACGGGGGATCAGAAGCTTTCTTT	CASSYHGGSEAFF
TRBJ2-1	-	TRBV2	-	TGTGCCAGCCCACCGCGGGGCAGCTCCTACAATGAGCAGTTCTTC	CASPPRGSSYNEQFF
TRBJ1-6	once	TRBV5-6	-	TGTGCCAGCAGCTCCAGGACTGATTATAATTCACCCCTCCACTTT	CASSSRTDYNSPLHF
TRBJ1-5	-	TRBV4-2	-	TGTGCCAGCAGCCAAGAGGGGGGGGGAACCAATCAGCCCCAGCATTTT	CASSQEGGGTNQPQHF
TRBJ2-5	-	TRBV10-3	-	TGTGCCATCAGTGACTTGACAGGAAAAGAGACCCAGTACTTC	CAISDLTGKETQYF
TRBJ1-6	-	TRBV6-2/TRBV6-3	TRBD1	TGTGCCAGCAGCCGGACAGGTTATAATTCACCCCTCCACTTT	CASSRTGYNSPLHF
TRBJ1-5	once	TRBV9	-	TGTGCCAGCAGCGTAGGTCAGGCCTATCAGCCCCAGCATTTT	CASSVGQAYQPQHF
TRBJ1-4	-	TRBV18	-	TGTGCCAGCTCACCATTACCAGGGCTAGGCGAAAAACTGTTTTTT	CASSPLPGLGEKLFF
TRBJ1-1	-	TRBV25-1	-	TGTGCCAGCAGTGAGGGCGGAATCGGGGACACTGAAGCTTTCTTT	CASSEGGIGDTEAFF
TRBJ2-2	-	TRBV28	TRBD1	TGTGCCAGCATTGGGACAGGGGTGAGCGGGGAGCTGTTTTTT	CASIGTGVSGELFF
TRBJ2-7	-	TRBV5-1	TRBD2	TGCGCCAGCAGCTTCCAGGGACTAGTTCAAGACAACGAGCAGTACTTC	CASSFQGLVQDNEQYF
TRBJ2-1	-	TRBV27	TRBD1	TGTGCCAGCGCCGCAGGGGGCCACAATGAGCAGTTCTTC	CASAAGGHNEQFF
TRBJ1-1	-	TRBV3-1/TRBV3-2	-	TGTGCCAGCAGCCGGACCAGGGGGAACACTGAAGCTTTCTTT	CASSRTRGNTEAFF
TRBJ2-7	-	TRBV21-1	-	TGTGCCAGCAGCAAATTGGCAGGGTGGAACGAGCAGTACTTC	CASSKLAGWNEQYF
TRBJ1-1	-	TRBV5-5	TRBD1	TGTGCCAGCAGCACGGGACAGGCGGTCACTGAAGCTTTCTTT	CASSTGQAVTEAFF
TRBJ1-2	-	TRBV30	-	TGTGCCTGGGGCCGGGGGGCCGGCGGGTATGGCTACACCTTC	CAWGRGAGGYGYTF
TRBJ2-5	-	TRBV5-1	-	TGCGCCAGCAGTAACGACCACAGGGGGGGAGAGACCCAGTACTTC	CASSNDHRGGETQYF
TRBJ2-5	once	TRBV15	TRBD2	TGTGCCACCAGCAGACGGACTAGCGGGGGGGCGGGGACCCAGTACTTC	CATSRRTSGGAGTQYF
TRBJ1-4	-	TRBV30	-	TGTGCCTGGACCCACGGAGCAACTAATGAAAAACTGTTTTTT	CAWTHGATNEKLFF
TRBJ2-1	-	TRBV28	TRBD2	TGTGCCAGCACCCATACCGACGGGCTAGCGGGGAGGAATGAGCAGTTCTTC	CASTHTDGLAGRNEQFF
TRBJ2-7	-	TRBV30	TRBD1	TGTGCCTGGGGGAAAGTTAGGGGGCGCGAGCAGTACTTC	CAWGKVRGREQYF
TRBJ2-3	-	TRBV18	-	TGTGCCAGCTCACTCAAAGCCCCAGGCCGGTGGGCAGATACGCAGTATTTT	CASSLKAPGRWADTQYF
TRBJ2-7	-	TRBV12-3/TRBV12-4	-	TGTGCCAGCAGTTTCGGGTTCGCCCACGAGCAGTACTTC	CASSFGFAHEQYF
TRBJ2-5	-	TRBV19	TRBD2	TGTGCCAGTAGTGATAGCGGGGGTTTGGAGACCCAGTACTTC	CASSDSGGLETQYF
TRBJ1-1	-	TRBV27	TRBD1	TGTGCCAGCGCCACCCCCTCTCGGACAGGGGGGATGAACACTGAAGCTTTCTTT	CASATPSRTGGMNTEAFF
TRBJ2-5	once	TRBV30	-	TGTGCCTGGAGTAACCAGGGGTCTGGGACCCAGTACTTC	CAWSNQGSGTQYF
TRBJ1-3	once	TRBV7-9	-	TGTGCCAGCAGCTTTCCGAGTGGAAACACCATATATTTT	CASSFPSGNTIYF